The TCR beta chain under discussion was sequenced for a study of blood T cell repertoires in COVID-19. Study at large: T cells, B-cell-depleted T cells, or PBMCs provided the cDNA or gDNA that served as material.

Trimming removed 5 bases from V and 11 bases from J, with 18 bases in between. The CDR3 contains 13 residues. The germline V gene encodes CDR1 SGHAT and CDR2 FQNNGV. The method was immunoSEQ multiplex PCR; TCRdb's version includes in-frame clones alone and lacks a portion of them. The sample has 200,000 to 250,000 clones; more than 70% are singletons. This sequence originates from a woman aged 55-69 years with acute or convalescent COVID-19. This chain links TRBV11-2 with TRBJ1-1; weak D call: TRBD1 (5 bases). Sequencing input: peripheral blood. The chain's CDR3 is CASSTQSREAAFF. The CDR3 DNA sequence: TGTGCCAGCAGCACTCAATCCAGGGAGGCGGCTTTCTTT.